One and the same sample provided the 17 T cell receptor beta chains below, sequenced in a study of blood T cell repertoires in COVID-19. Profiling relied on immunoSEQ multiplex PCR, and the TCRdb table lists in-frame clones only, not all of them. The data contain almost 55,000 clones, around nine tenths of them singletons. Source material: peripheral blood. The receptor source for this set is a human donor in a cohort sampled during active COVID-19.

The CDR3 loop reads CASSQPGQRNTIYF. Written as DNA, the CDR3 is TGCGCCAGCAGCCAGCCGGGACAGAGAAACACCATATATTTT. This chain joins TRBV4-1 and TRBJ1-3; TRBD1 matches at 7 bases. This CDR3 comprises 14 residues. The junction had 4 bases not matched to a gene; V was cut back by 3 bases and J by 5 bases. The germline gives CDR1 MGHRA, CDR2 YSYEKL.

The chain combines TRBV19 with TRBJ1-4; 11 bases fit TRBD1. J was trimmed by 7 bases and V by 8 bases; bases with no gene match: 15. The CDR3 runs 17 residues. CDR1 is LNHDA and CDR2 is SQIVND in the germline V gene (reference sequence). The CDR3 region is CASAPGTGGAKAEKLFF. CDR3 sequence (DNA): TGTGCCAGTGCCCCCGGGACAGGGGGGGCGAAGGCTGAAAAACTGTTTTTT.

The J gene is TRBJ2-3, the V gene TRBV27, with 7 bases matching TRBD2. Germline CDR1 is MNHEY and CDR2 is SMNVEV (reference sequence). J lost 2 bases, V lost 3 bases, and 5 bases had no gene match. The CDR3 extends over 15 amino acids. Written as DNA, the CDR3 is TGTGCCAGCAGTTTGATGACTAGCTCCACAGATACGCAGTATTTT. Translated: CASSLMTSSTDTQYF.

This clone was recorded a few times. The rearrangement links TRBV4-3 to TRBJ2-2; D call uncertain. Germline V lookup: CDR1 LGHNA, CDR2 YSLEER. Trimming took off 1 base at V and 0 bases at J, with 9 bases between the two ends. The CDR3 extends over 16 amino acids. The CDR3 loop is CASSQVYPTNTGELFF. The CDR3 nucleotides are TGCGCCAGCAGCCAAGTCTACCCTACGAACACCGGGGAGCTGTTTTTT.

This clone occurred a few times. The V and J genes are TRBV27 and TRBJ1-6; D unresolved. CDR1 MNHEY and CDR2 SMNVEV come from the germline V gene (reference sequence). Trimming removed 6 bases at V and 7 bases at J, with 10 bases between. CDR3 size: 13 residues. CDR3 sequence (DNA): TGTGCCAGCAGCCGAATAGTGAATTCACCCCTCCACTTT. Protein product: CASSRIVNSPLHF.

This chain joins TRBV27 and TRBJ1-1; D call uncertain. Germline V gene data show CDR1 as MNHEY and CDR2 as SMNVEV (reference sequence). V shed 5 bases and J shed 8 bases, with 15 bases lying between them. CDR3 length: 13 residues. The CDR3 DNA reads TGTGCCAGCAGTCCGGGGTCGATCGCGGAAGCTTTCTTT. Its protein product is CASSPGSIAEAFF.

V and J are TRBV6-5 and TRBJ1-5; 7 bases align to TRBD1. The junction had 5 bases not matched to a gene; V was cut back by 5 bases and J by 4 bases. This CDR3 contains 14 residues. Germline V gives CDR1 MNHEY, CDR2 SVGAGI. The CDR3: CASSHDRVNQPQHF. CDR3 nucleotides: TGTGCCAGCAGTCATGACAGGGTAAATCAGCCCCAGCATTTT.

This clone ranks as medium-sized. The V and J genes are TRBV5-8 and TRBJ1-1; D is undetermined. Trimming shortened V by 3 bases and J by 5 bases, and 8 bases separated the two germline ends. The CDR3 runs to 12 residues. Germline loops: CDR1 SGHTS, CDR2 YDEGEE. As DNA, the CDR3 is TGTGCCAGCAGCTCGGGGTGGACTGAAGCTTTCTTT. It specifies CASSSGWTEAFF. The full variable domain, completed using reference TRBV5-8 and TRBJ1-1, is EAGVTQSPTHLIKTRGQQATLRCSPISGHTSVYWYQQALGLGLQFLLWYDEGEERNRGNFPPRFSGRQFPNYSSELNVNALELEDSALYLCASSSGWTEAFFGQGTRLTVV.

This clone was counted a single time. This chain links TRBV9 with TRBJ2-5; 11 bases align to TRBD2. With V trimmed by 3 bases and J by 5 bases, 3 bases remained unmatched. CDR3 length: 14 residues. Germline V gives CDR1 SGDLS, CDR2 YYNGEE. The CDR3, as DNA: TGTGCCAGCAGCGATATAGCGGGAGGGGAGACCCAGTACTTC. Translation: CASSDIAGGETQYF.

Here the CDR3 reads CASSDSGGRHKDEQFF. The CDR3 DNA sequence: TGTGCCAGCAGTGACTCAGGCGGGAGGCACAAGGATGAGCAGTTCTTC. V and J are TRBV6-4 and TRBJ2-1, with TRBD2 matching over 8 bases. Germline V gene lookup returns CDR1 MRHNA and CDR2 SNTAGT. Losses at the gene ends were 0 bases for V and 8 bases for J; bases not matched to a gene: 9. The length of the CDR3 is 16 residues.

This sequence joins TRBV6-2 or TRBV6-3 and TRBJ2-5, with TRBD2 as a possible D gene (5 bases). The germline V gene encodes CDR1 MNHEY and CDR2 SVGEGT. This CDR3 comprises 16 residues. The V and J ends lost 0 bases and 4 bases respectively, with 15 bases between them. The DNA for the CDR3 is TGTGCCAGCAGTTACTCGGACTCTCTCTTGGGAGAGACCCAGTACTTC. Translation gives CASSYSDSLLGETQYF.

V usage is TRBV4-1 and J usage is TRBJ1-2; D not certain. Trimming pared 4 bases from V and 4 bases from J, leaving 19 bases between. Germline V gives CDR1 MGHRA, CDR2 YSYEKL. The CDR3 is made up of 16 amino acids. CDR3 DNA sequence: TGCGCCAGCAGCCCCCCCCAGGCCCGTAACCTCTATGGCTACACCTTC. Protein: CASSPPQARNLYGYTF.

The CDR3 region has the DNA TGTGCCAGCAGCTTTAGCGGGGGGGCCGGCGAGCAGTACTTC. Amino acids: CASSFSGGAGEQYF. The chain uses TRBV7-2 and TRBJ2-7; TRBD2 agrees at 11 bases. After removal of 3 bases from V and 6 bases from J, the junction contained 4 bases not matched to a gene. The germline V gene encodes CDR1 SGHTA and CDR2 FQGNSA. The CDR3 loop spans 14 amino acids.

This rearrangement joins TRBV30 to TRBJ1-2; 7 nucleotides match TRBD1. Germline V gene sequence: CDR1 GTSNPN, CDR2 SVGIG (reference sequence). V was pared by 4 bases and J by 4 bases, with 3 bases of the junction left unmatched. This CDR3 has 12 amino acids. The CDR3 nucleotides read TGTGCCTGGACCAGACAGGGCTATGGCTACACCTTC. Protein: CAWTRQGYGYTF.

The CDR3 loop is CASSQVGSYLYGYTF. For the CDR3, the DNA is TGCGCCAGCAGCCAAGTGGGCAGCTATCTCTATGGCTACACCTTC. The rearrangement uses TRBV4-1 and TRBJ1-2; D uncertain. The V end lost 1 base, the J end lost 4 bases, and 13 bases lay between the germline ends. This CDR3 contains 15 residues. The germline CDR1 and CDR2 sequences are MGHRA and YSYEKL.

This sequence joins TRBV4-1 and TRBJ2-2, with a possible D match to TRBD2 (5 bases). V lost 5 bases, J lost 0 bases, and 10 bases lay in between. The CDR3 runs 15 residues. The germline V gene encodes CDR1 MGHRA and CDR2 YSYEKL. DNA of the CDR3: TGCGCCAGCAGCACCCGGGGATCGAACACCGGGGAGCTGTTTTTT. It yields the protein CASSTRGSNTGELFF.

This clone was seen a single time. This sequence joins TRBV4-3 and TRBJ2-7; D is perhaps TRBD1 (6 bases). V lost 0 bases and J lost 5, with 11 bases in between. The length of the CDR3 is 14 residues. Germline V gives CDR1 LGHNA, CDR2 YSLEER. As DNA, the CDR3 is TGCGCCAGCAGCCAAGACAGGGGCTCTCACGAGCAGTACTTC. It specifies CASSQDRGSHEQYF.